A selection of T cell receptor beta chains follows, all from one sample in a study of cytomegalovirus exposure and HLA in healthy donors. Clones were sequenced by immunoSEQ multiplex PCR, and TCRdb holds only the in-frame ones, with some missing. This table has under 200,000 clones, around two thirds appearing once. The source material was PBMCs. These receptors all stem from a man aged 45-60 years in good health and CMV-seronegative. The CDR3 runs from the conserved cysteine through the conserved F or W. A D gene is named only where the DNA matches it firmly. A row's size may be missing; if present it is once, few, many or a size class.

TGTGCCAGCAGCTACCTAACCGGGGTTACCTACAATGAGCAGTTCTTC	CASSYLTGVTYNEQFF	few	TRBJ2-1	TRBV7-6	-
TGTGCCAGCAGTGGGCAGGGGGTCGGCACTGAAGCTTTCTTT	CASSGQGVGTEAFF	few	TRBJ1-1	TRBV2	TRBD1
TGTGCCAGCAGCAAAAACTGGGAGACCCAGTACTTC	CASSKNWETQYF	-	TRBJ2-5	TRBV7-8	-
TGTGCCAGCAGTTTAGCGACTCGTAACACCGGGGAGCTGTTTTTT	CASSLATRNTGELFF	few	TRBJ2-2	TRBV27	-
TGTGCCAGCAGCTTAGGTACAGGGGATGCTTTCTTT	CASSLGTGDAFF	-	TRBJ1-1	TRBV11-2	TRBD1
TGTGCCACTAGAGGACAGGCGGACACCATATATTTT	CATRGQADTIYF	few	TRBJ1-3	TRBV10-3	TRBD1
TGTGCGGTATCGGGGTATAATCAGCCCCAGCATTTT	CAVSGYNQPQHF	-	TRBJ1-5	TRBV7-2	-
TGTGCCAGCTCACCGTTACAGATCACCGGGGAGCTGTTTTTT	CASSPLQITGELFF	-	TRBJ2-2	TRBV18	-
TGTGCCAGCAGCCAATTGCGGACAGGGGATGGCTACACCTTC	CASSQLRTGDGYTF	once	TRBJ1-2	TRBV16	TRBD1
TGTGCCAGTCACAATTGGGCGTACTATGGCTACACCTTC	CASHNWAYYGYTF	-	TRBJ1-2	TRBV19	-
TGCGCCAGCAGTGAGGGGGGCAGGGACTACGAGCAGTACTTC	CASSEGGRDYEQYF	-	TRBJ2-7	TRBV10-2	-
TGCGCCAGCAGCCCGGGAGGGACAGTATCATCTAACTATGGCTACACCTTC	CASSPGGTVSSNYGYTF	-	TRBJ1-2	TRBV5-1	TRBD1
TGTGCCAGCAGTTGGGGACAGGGCGCAGATACGCAGTATTTT	CASSWGQGADTQYF	-	TRBJ2-3	TRBV27	TRBD1
TGTGCCAGCAGTTTAACCAGGGCAGGGGAAGGTCGCGAGCAGTACTTC	CASSLTRAGEGREQYF	-	TRBJ2-7	TRBV28	-
TGTGCCAGCAGCTTACTGGAGGGGAGCGGGGGGGCTTACGAGCAGTACTTC	CASSLLEGSGGAYEQYF	-	TRBJ2-7	TRBV13	TRBD2
TGTGCCAGCAGTACCCTGACAGGGAATCAGCCCCAGCATTTT	CASSTLTGNQPQHF	-	TRBJ1-5	TRBV27	TRBD1
TGTGCCAGCAGCGTAGGCTCAGGGGCCCCCCAAGAGACCCAGTACTTC	CASSVGSGAPQETQYF	-	TRBJ2-5	TRBV9	-
TGCGCCAGCAGCCAAGATCCAGCGGGGGGAAAAGAGCAGTTCTTC	CASSQDPAGGKEQFF	-	TRBJ2-1	TRBV4-3	TRBD2
TGCGCCAGCAGCGCCGGGACATTTAGCTCCTACGAGCAGTACTTC	CASSAGTFSSYEQYF	few	TRBJ2-7	TRBV5-1	-
TGTGCCAGCAGTACCCGACAGGGTGGGAGTCAGCCCCAGCATTTT	CASSTRQGGSQPQHF	-	TRBJ1-5	TRBV28	TRBD1
TGTGCCAGCTCATCTACAGTGAACACTGAAGCTTTCTTT	CASSSTVNTEAFF	-	TRBJ1-1	TRBV18	-
TGTGCCAGCAGTAACGACAGGGGACTAAGTAATGAGCAGTTCTTC	CASSNDRGLSNEQFF	-	TRBJ2-1	TRBV6-5	-
TGTGCCAGCAGCTTAGTTTGGTGGGAGGACACTGAAGCTTTCTTT	CASSLVWWEDTEAFF	-	TRBJ1-1	TRBV7-2	-
TGTACCAGCACCCCGGAGGGTACGAAGCAGTACTTC	CTSTPEGTKQYF	-	TRBJ2-7	TRBV7-3	-
TGCGCCAGCTTATACAGGGGAGATACGCAGTATTTT	CASLYRGDTQYF	-	TRBJ2-3	TRBV5-1	TRBD1
TGCGCCAGCAGTCGATACAGGGGGTCGACAGATACGCAGTATTTT	CASSRYRGSTDTQYF	-	TRBJ2-3	TRBV10-2	TRBD1
TGTGCCAGCAGTTTTGGACAGGGGGCGACGAATGAGCAGTTCTTC	CASSFGQGATNEQFF	few	TRBJ2-1	TRBV25-1	TRBD1
TGCAGCGCTATGGACAGGGAAGCGTACGAGCAGTACTTC	CSAMDREAYEQYF	-	TRBJ2-7	TRBV29-1	TRBD1
TGCGCCAGCAGCTTGAGACAGGGAAATGAAAAACTGTTTTTT	CASSLRQGNEKLFF	-	TRBJ1-4	TRBV5-1	TRBD1
TGTGCCAGCTCACGACAGGGGCTAAGTGGAAACACTGAAGCTTTCTTT	CASSRQGLSGNTEAFF	-	TRBJ1-1	TRBV18	TRBD1
TGCGCCAGCAGCCCATACCGGGAAACCACAGATACGCAGTATTTT	CASSPYRETTDTQYF	-	TRBJ2-3	TRBV5-1	-
TGTGCCAGCAGCCCGGGGGAGGGAAGATTCCTGAGCTCCTACGAGCAGTACTTC	CASSPGEGRFLSSYEQYF	-	TRBJ2-7	TRBV11-3	TRBD2
TGCGCCAGCAGTGAGTCGAGGGGGAACGAGCAGTACTTC	CASSESRGNEQYF	-	TRBJ2-7	TRBV10-2	-
TGTGCCAGCAGTGTAGTACAAGAGACCCAGTACTTC	CASSVVQETQYF	-	TRBJ2-5	TRBV2	-
TGTGCCAGCAGCGTAGCTCAGGGTAGCTATGGCTACACCTTC	CASSVAQGSYGYTF	-	TRBJ1-2	TRBV9	-
TGTGCCAGCAGTTTCTCTAGCGGGGGGCTGAGAGCGGATACGCAGTATTTT	CASSFSSGGLRADTQYF	-	TRBJ2-3	TRBV28	TRBD2
TGTGCCAGCAGCTCACGGGACGGACTATTCTTC	CASSSRDGLFF	-	TRBJ1-2	TRBV7-9	-
TGCGCCAGCAGCTTGGAGGGGGACGGTGGCTACACCTTC	CASSLEGDGGYTF	-	TRBJ1-2	TRBV5-1	-
TGCGCCAGCAGCTTGGGACAAGGGGTGAGGACTGAAGCTTTCTTT	CASSLGQGVRTEAFF	few	TRBJ1-1	TRBV5-1	-
TGTGCCAGCTCACAGAACGGGGGGACGAACACCGGGGAGCTGTTTTTT	CASSQNGGTNTGELFF	once	TRBJ2-2	TRBV18	TRBD2
TGTGCCAGCAGTGAATTCCGGACAGCCTCTGGAAACACCATATATTTT	CASSEFRTASGNTIYF	-	TRBJ1-3	TRBV2	-
TGTGCCAGCAGTCTCCGGGGGGGAAGCTCCTACGAGCAGTACTTC	CASSLRGGSSYEQYF	-	TRBJ2-7	TRBV2	TRBD2
TGTGCCAGCAGTTTAAGGGGACAAATGAACACTGAAGCTTTCTTT	CASSLRGQMNTEAFF	-	TRBJ1-1	TRBV27	-
TGCGCCAGCAGCTTGGGAACAGCCCCGACCTACGAGCAGTACTTC	CASSLGTAPTYEQYF	once	TRBJ2-7	TRBV5-1	-
TGTGCCAGCAGCGGACAGGGGGCAGATACGCAGTATTTT	CASSGQGADTQYF	few	TRBJ2-3	TRBV7-8	TRBD1
TGTGCCAGTAGTCTACGTAGCTATGGCTACACCTTC	CASSLRSYGYTF	-	TRBJ1-2	TRBV19	-
TGCGCCAGCAGAAAACGAGACACAGGAGAGAACTACGAGCAGTACTTC	CASRKRDTGENYEQYF	-	TRBJ2-7	TRBV5-1	-
TGTGCCAGCAGCTTGACAGACCGGGTAGGCTATGGCTACACCTTC	CASSLTDRVGYGYTF	-	TRBJ1-2	TRBV11-2	-
TGTGCCAGCTCACCACCGGGGCTCAATCAGCCCCAGCATTTT	CASSPPGLNQPQHF	-	TRBJ1-5	TRBV18	-
TGTGCCAGCAGCGCCGGGACAGGACGCACAGATACGCAGTATTTT	CASSAGTGRTDTQYF	once	TRBJ2-3	TRBV5-4	TRBD1
TGTGCCAGCAGCTTTGTTCAGGATATGAATCAGCCCCAGCATTTT	CASSFVQDMNQPQHF	few	TRBJ1-5	TRBV7-9	-
TGTGCCAGCAGCTTTGCGGGGGGGCGAGTTAATGAGCAGTTCTTC	CASSFAGGRVNEQFF	-	TRBJ2-1	TRBV7-2	TRBD2
TGCGCCAGCAGCTTGGAACGTGGGAGGGCGGACTCTGGGGCCAACGTCCTGACTTTC	CASSLERGRADSGANVLTF	few	TRBJ2-6	TRBV5-1	TRBD2
TGTGCCAGTAGTATGCAGGGGGTCCCTACCTACGAGCAGTACTTC	CASSMQGVPTYEQYF	-	TRBJ2-7	TRBV19	TRBD1
TGTGCCAGCAGTTCCCCGGGACAGGGGTCCTACGAGCAGTACTTC	CASSSPGQGSYEQYF	-	TRBJ2-7	TRBV6-6	TRBD1
TGTGCCAGCAGACGTGATGGGCTCTATGGCTACACCTTC	CASRRDGLYGYTF	-	TRBJ1-2	TRBV6-1	-
TGCGCCAGCAGCTTGACGGGGGGTGCGAGGGAGACCCAGTACTTC	CASSLTGGARETQYF	-	TRBJ2-5	TRBV5-1	TRBD2
TGTGCCAGCAGGGGGCGGCGGGAGACCCAGTACTTC	CASRGRRETQYF	-	TRBJ2-5	TRBV6-1	-
TGTGCCAGCAGCTTAGACAGGTCCTACGAGCAGTACTTC	CASSLDRSYEQYF	-	TRBJ2-7	TRBV7-3	-
TGTGCCAGTAGTATCCAGGAACAAGAGACCCAGTACTTC	CASSIQEQETQYF	-	TRBJ2-5	TRBV19	-